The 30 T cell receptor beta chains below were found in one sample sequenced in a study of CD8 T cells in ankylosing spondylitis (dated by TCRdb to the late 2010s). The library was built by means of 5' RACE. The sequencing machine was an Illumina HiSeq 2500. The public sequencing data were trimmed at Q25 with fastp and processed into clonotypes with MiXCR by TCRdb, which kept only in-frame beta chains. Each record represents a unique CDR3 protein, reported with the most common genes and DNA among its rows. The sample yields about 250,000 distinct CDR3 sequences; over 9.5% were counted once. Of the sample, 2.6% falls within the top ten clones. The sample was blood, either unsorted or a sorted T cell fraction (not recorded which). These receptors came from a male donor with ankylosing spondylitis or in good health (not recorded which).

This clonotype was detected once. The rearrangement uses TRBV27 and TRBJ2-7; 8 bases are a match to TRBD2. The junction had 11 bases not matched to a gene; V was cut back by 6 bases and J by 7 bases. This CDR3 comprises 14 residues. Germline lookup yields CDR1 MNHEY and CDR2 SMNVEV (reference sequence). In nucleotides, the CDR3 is TGTGCCAGCAGGGATACGGGACTAGGAAGGGAGCAGTACTTC. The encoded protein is CASRDTGLGREQYF.

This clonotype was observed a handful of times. CDR3 sequence (DNA): TGCAGTGCTAGGAGTTCGGGAGGATCCCTCCACTTT. It codes for CSARSSGGSLHF. V gene TRBV20-1 combines with J gene TRBJ1-6, with D hard to call. The CDR3 is 12 amino acids. The V gene's germline CDR1 is DFQATT and CDR2 SNEGSKA (reference sequence). The V and J ends lost 3 bases and 14 bases respectively, with 14 bases between them.

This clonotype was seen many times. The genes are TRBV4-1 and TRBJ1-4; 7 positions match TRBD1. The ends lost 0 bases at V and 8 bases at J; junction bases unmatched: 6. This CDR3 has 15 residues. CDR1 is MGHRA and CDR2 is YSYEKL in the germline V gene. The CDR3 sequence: CASSQETGSWEKLFF. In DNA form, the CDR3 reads TGCGCCAGCAGCCAAGAGACAGGGTCATGGGAAAAACTGTTTTTT.

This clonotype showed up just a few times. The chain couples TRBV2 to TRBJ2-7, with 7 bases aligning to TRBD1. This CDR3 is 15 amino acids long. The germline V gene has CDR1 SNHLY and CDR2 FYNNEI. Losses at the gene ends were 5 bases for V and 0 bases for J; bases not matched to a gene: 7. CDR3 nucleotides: TGTGCCAGCAGTACCGACAGGGCCCCCTCCTACGAGCAGTACTTC. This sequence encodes CASSTDRAPSYEQYF.

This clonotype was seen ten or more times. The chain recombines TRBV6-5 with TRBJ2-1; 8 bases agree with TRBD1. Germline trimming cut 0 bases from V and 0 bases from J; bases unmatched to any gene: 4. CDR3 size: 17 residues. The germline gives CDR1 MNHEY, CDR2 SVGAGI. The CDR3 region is CASSYSKGTGSYNEQFF. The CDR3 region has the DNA TGTGCCAGCAGTTACTCGAAAGGGACAGGCTCCTACAATGAGCAGTTCTTC.

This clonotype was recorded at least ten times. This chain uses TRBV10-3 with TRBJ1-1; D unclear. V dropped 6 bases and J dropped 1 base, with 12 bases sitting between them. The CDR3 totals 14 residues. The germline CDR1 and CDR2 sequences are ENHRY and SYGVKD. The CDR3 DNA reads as TGTGCCATCAGCGCGGAGGGAGCGAACACTGAAGCTTTCTTT. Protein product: CAISAEGANTEAFF.

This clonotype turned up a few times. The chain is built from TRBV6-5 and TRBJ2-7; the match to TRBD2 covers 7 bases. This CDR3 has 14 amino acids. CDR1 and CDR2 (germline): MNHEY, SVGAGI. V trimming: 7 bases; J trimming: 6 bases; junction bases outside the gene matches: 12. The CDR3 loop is CASTRGGTPFEQYF. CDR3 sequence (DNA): TGTGCCAGCACTCGCGGGGGAACCCCCTTCGAGCAGTACTTC.

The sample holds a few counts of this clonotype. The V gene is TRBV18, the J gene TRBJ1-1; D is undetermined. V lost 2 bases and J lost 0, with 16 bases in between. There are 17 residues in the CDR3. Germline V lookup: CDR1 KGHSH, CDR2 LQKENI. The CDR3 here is CASSPSRSGLMNTEAFF. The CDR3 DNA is TGTGCCAGCTCACCATCCCGATCAGGTCTTATGAACACTGAAGCTTTCTTT. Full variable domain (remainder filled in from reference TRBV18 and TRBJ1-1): NAGVMQNPRHLVRRRGQEARLRCSPMKGHSHVYWYRQLPEEGLKFMVYLQKENIIDESGMPKERFSAEFPKEGPSILRIQQVVRGDSAAYFCASSPSRSGLMNTEAFFGQGTRLTVV.

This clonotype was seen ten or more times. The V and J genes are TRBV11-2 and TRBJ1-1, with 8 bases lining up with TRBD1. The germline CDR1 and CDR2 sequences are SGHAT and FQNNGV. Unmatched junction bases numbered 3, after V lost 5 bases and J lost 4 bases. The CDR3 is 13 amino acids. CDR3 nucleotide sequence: TGTGCCAGCAGCAAAACAGGGGGCACTGAAGCTTTCTTT. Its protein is CASSKTGGTEAFF.

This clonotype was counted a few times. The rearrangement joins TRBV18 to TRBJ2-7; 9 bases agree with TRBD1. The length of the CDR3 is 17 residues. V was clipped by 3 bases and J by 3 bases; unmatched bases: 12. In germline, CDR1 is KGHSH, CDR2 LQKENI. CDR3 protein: CASSPVQVGQGSYEQYF. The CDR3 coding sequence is TGTGCCAGCTCACCGGTACAGGTGGGACAGGGTAGCTACGAGCAGTACTTC.

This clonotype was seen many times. Written as DNA, the CDR3 is TGTGCCAGCAGTTACTCTGGATCAACAGGGTCTGAAGCTTTCTTT. Amino acid sequence: CASSYSGSTGSEAFF. The gene calls are TRBV6-5 and TRBJ1-1; a weak D match, TRBD1 (6 bases). The germline V and J ends were trimmed by 0 bases and 6 bases, with 14 bases remaining between them. Germline V gives CDR1 MNHEY, CDR2 SVGAGI. The length of the CDR3 is 15 residues.

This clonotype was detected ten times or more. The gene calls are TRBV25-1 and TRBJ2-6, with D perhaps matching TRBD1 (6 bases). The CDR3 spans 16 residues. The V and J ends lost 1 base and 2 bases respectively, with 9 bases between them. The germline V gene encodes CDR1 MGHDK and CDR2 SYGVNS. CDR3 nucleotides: TGTGCCAGCAGTGAATCCTACAGGGCTGGGGCCAACGTCCTGACTTTC. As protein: CASSESYRAGANVLTF.

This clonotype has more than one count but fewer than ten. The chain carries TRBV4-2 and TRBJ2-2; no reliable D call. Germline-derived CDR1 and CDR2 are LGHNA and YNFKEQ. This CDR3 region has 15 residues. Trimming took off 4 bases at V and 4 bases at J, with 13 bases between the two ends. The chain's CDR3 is CASSPGTSGTGELFF. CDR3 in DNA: TGTGCCAGCAGCCCCGGAACTTCCGGCACCGGGGAGCTGTTTTTT.

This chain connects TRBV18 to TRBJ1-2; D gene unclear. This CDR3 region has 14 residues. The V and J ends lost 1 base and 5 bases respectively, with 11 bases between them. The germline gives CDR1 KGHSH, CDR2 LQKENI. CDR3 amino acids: CASSPLPEKYGYTF. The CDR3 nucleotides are TGTGCCAGCTCACCACTACCCGAAAAATATGGCTACACCTTC.

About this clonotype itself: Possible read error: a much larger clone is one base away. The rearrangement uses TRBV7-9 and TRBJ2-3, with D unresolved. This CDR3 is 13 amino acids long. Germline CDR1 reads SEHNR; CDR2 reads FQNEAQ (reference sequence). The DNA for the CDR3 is TGTACCAGCAGCCCTGACCTAGTGGATACGCAGTATTTT. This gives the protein CTSSPDLVDTQYF.

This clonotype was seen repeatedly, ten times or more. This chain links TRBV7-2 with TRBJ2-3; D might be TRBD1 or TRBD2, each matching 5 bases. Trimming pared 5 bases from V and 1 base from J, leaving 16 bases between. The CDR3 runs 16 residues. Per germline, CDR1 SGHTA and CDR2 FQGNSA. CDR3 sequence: CASSLTQGEGTDTQYF. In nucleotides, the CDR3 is TGTGCCAGCAGCCTGACGCAGGGAGAGGGCACAGATACGCAGTATTTT.

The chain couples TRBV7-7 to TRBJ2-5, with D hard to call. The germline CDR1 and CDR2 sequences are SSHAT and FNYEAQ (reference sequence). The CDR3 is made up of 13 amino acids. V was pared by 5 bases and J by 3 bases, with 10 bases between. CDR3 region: CASSPGAKETQYF. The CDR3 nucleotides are TGTGCCAGCAGCCCCGGAGCCAAAGAGACCCAGTACTTC.

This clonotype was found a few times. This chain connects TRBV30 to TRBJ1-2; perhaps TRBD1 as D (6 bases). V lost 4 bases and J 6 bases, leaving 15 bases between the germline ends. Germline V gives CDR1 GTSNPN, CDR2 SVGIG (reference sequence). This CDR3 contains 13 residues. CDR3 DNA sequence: TGTGCCTGGACTCTCACAGGGTACAATGGCTACACCTTC. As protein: CAWTLTGYNGYTF.

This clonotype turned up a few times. Here the CDR3 reads CASIPGRQATSYEQYF. The CDR3 DNA sequence: TGTGCCAGCATCCCTGGGCGGCAGGCTACATCCTACGAGCAGTACTTC. The chain recombines TRBV2 with TRBJ2-7; D unclear. V lost 7 bases to trimming and J lost 1 base, with 20 bases between them. The CDR3 totals 16 residues. Per germline, CDR1 SNHLY and CDR2 FYNNEI.

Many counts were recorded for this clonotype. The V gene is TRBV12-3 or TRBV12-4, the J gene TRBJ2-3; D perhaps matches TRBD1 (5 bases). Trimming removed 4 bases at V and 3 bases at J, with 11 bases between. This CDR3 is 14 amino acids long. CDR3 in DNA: TGTGCCAGCAGTTGGTTGGGGCAGACAGATACGCAGTATTTT. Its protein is CASSWLGQTDTQYF.

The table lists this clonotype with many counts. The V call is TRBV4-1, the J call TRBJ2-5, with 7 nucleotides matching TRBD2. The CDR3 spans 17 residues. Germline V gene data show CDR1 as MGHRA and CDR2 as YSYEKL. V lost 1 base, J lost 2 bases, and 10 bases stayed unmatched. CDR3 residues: CASSQGLGTTRQETQYF. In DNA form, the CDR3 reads TGCGCCAGCAGCCAAGGTCTAGGGACTACCCGACAAGAGACCCAGTACTTC.

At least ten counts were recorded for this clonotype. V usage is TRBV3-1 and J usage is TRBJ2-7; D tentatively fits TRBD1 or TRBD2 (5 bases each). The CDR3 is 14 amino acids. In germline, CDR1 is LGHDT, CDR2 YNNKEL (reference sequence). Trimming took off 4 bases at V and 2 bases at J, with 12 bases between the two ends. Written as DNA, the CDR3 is TGTGCCAGCAGCCCGTATCTGGGGGCCTACGAGCAGTACTTC. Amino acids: CASSPYLGAYEQYF.

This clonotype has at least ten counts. CDR3 nucleotides: TGTGCCAGCAGCTTGGACTGGAAATACAATGAGCAGTTCTTC. This encodes CASSLDWKYNEQFF. The chain employs TRBV11-2 and TRBJ2-1; possibly TRBD2 for D (5 bases). V shed 3 bases and J shed 4 bases, with 10 bases lying between them. This CDR3 comprises 14 residues. In germline, CDR1 is SGHAT, CDR2 FQNNGV.

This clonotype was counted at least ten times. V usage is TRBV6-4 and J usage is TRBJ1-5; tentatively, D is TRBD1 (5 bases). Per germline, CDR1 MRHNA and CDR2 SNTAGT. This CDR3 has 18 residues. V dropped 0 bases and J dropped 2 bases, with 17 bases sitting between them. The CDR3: CASSDSLEGTGGNQPQHF. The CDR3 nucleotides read TGTGCCAGCAGTGACTCCCTCGAGGGGACTGGAGGCAATCAGCCCCAGCATTTT.

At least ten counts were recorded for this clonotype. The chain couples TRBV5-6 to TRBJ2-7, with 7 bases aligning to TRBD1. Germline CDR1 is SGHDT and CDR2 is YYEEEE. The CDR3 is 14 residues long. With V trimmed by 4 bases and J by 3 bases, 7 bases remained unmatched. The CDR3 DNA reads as TGTGCCAGCAGCACGGGACAGACAATCTACGAGCAGTACTTC. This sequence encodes CASSTGQTIYEQYF. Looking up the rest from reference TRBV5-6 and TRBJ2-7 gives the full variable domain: DAGVTQSPTHLIKTRGQQVTLRCSPKSGHDTVSWYQQALGQGPQFIFQYYEEEERQRGNFPDRFSGHQFPNYSSELNVNALLLGDSALYLCASSTGQTIYEQYFGPGTRLTVT.

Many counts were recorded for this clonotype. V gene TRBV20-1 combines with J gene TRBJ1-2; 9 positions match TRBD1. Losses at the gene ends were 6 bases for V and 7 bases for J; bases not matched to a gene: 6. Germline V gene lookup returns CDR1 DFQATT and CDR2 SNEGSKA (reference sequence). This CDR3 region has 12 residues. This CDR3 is CSARGQGLGYTF. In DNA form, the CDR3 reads TGCAGTGCCCGGGGACAGGGACTTGGCTACACCTTC.

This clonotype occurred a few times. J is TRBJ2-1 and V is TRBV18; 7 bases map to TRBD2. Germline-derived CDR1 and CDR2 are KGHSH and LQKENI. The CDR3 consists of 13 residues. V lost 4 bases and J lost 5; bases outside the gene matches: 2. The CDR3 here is CASSQTSDNEQFF. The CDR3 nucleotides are TGTGCCAGCTCACAAACTAGCGACAATGAGCAGTTCTTC.

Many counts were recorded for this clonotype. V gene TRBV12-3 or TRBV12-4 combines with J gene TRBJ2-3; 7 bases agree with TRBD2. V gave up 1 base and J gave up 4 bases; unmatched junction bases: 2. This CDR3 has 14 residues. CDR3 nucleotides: TGTGCCAGCAGTTTAGGGGGAGGGGCAGATACGCAGTATTTT. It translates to CASSLGGGADTQYF.

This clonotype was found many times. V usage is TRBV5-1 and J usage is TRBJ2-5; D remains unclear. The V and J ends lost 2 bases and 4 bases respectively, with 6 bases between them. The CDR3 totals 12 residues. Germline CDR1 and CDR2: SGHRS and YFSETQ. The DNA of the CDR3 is TGCGCCAGCAGCTTAGGACCAGAGACCCAGTACTTC. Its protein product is CASSLGPETQYF.

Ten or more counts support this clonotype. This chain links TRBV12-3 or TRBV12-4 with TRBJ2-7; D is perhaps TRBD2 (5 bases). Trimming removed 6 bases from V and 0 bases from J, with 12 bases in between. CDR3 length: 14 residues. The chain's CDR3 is CASSKRISSYEQYF. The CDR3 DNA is TGTGCCAGCAGCAAGCGGATTAGCTCCTACGAGCAGTACTTC.